This entry describes one T cell receptor beta chain. This record comes from a study of blood T cell repertoires in COVID-19. Study details: Spain, Italy and the United States supplied samples that represented acute and convalescent COVID-19. T cells, B-cell-depleted T cells, or PBMCs provided the cDNA or gDNA that served as material.

How the authors handled the data: Reference gene primer amplification gave estimated nucleated cell counts. Assay: immunoSEQ multiplex PCR; the TCRdb copy retains only in-frame clones and omits some. V and J calls and clone size are given by that table; D and trimming were obtained from the DNA. The sample records some 190,000 clones, around 85% being singletons. This receptor was obtained from a woman between 55 and 75 years old with acute or convalescent COVID-19. The sample comprised peripheral blood.

CDR3 sequence reads: CASSSGASSGNTIYF. CDR3 DNA sequence: TGTGCCAGCAGTTCAGGGGCTAGCTCTGGAAACACCATATATTTT. The chain has TRBV28 and TRBJ1-3; possibly TRBD1 for D (6 bases). V lost 4 bases, J lost 0 bases, and 10 bases lay in between. The length of the CDR3 is 15 residues. Germline CDR1 is MDHEN and CDR2 is SYDVKM.